The present T cell receptor (beta chain) was sequenced within a study of T cell responses to AZD1222 COVID-19 vaccine. The study's findings and limits: Epitopes outside B.1.351 and B.1.1.7 mutated regions reportedly drew nearly half of spike TCRs.

This CDR3 comprises 14 residues. V gave up 2 bases and J gave up 1 base, with 10 bases separating them. Looked up from germline, CDR1 is SQVTM and CDR2 is ANQGSEA. With respect to this clone: Its target is not known.

The assay was immunoSEQ multiplex PCR, and TCRdb's table has in-frame clones only and misses some. Altogether some 110,000 clones are present, roughly 90% being singletons, with the ten largest covering about 2.5%. This clonotype was obtained from an adult in good health. The chain uses TRBV29-1 and TRBJ2-3; D remains unclear. This specimen consisted of peripheral blood, obtained on day 0 of AZD1222 vaccination. The CDR3 reads CSVEQVPRTDTQYF. The CDR3 DNA follows: TGCAGCGTTGAACAGGTCCCTCGCACAGATACGCAGTATTTT.